Sequencing of this T cell receptor (beta chain) was carried out in a study of PD-L1 blockade in urothelial cancer. On the study more broadly: Each participant's history included 0 to 3 prior chemotherapy regimens. Blood analysis occurred 3 weeks (second dose) and 6 weeks after treatment start.

CDR3 length equals 15 residues. V was cut by 6 bases and J by 1 base, with 12 bases left in between. CDR1 MDHEN and CDR2 SYDVKM come from the germline V gene. Only in-frame clones appear in the TCRdb table, and some are missing; sequencing was by immunoSEQ multiplex PCR. Among roughly 42,000 clones listed, 91% were seen once. Noted time point: peripheral blood 6 weeks after treatment start. This specimen consisted of PBMCs, obtained around atezolizumab (anti-PD-L1) treatment. This receptor was identified in a man between 65 and 80 years old with urothelial cancer. The genes are TRBV28 and TRBJ1-4; tentative D call: TRBD1 (5 bases). The CDR3 loop reads CASSRGLGTNEKLFF. DNA for the CDR3: TGTGCCAGCAGCCGGGGACTGGGAACTAATGAAAAACTGTTTTTT. Together with reference TRBV28 and TRBJ1-4, the CDR3 gives the full variable domain: DVKVTQSSRYLVKRTGEKVFLECVQDMDHENMFWYRQDPGLGLRLIYFSYDVKMKEKGDIPEGYSVSREKKERFSLILESASTNQTSMYLCASSRGLGTNEKLFFGSGTQLSVL.